The 28 T cell receptor beta chains listed next were all sequenced from one sample in a study of long-term antiretroviral therapy in people with HIV. An immunoSEQ assay, version v3.0, was performed at survey level. Sequencing was performed with immunoSEQ multiplex PCR; in TCRdb, only in-frame clones are kept and a portion is missing. Of 15,000 to 20,000 clones detected, 76% appear once; the ten largest clones hold 15%. Here the sequenced sample was unsorted PBMCs, taken approximately 2.5 years before starting antiretroviral therapy. Receptors originate from a woman aged 50 to 60 with HIV.

V usage is TRBV5-1 and J usage is TRBJ2-7; D may be TRBD2 (5 bases). CDR1 SGHRS and CDR2 YFSETQ come from the germline V gene. Trimming pared 2 bases from V and 0 bases from J, leaving 9 bases between. This CDR3 is 14 amino acids long. CDR3 residues: CASSFDGVSYEQYF. The CDR3 DNA follows: TGCGCCAGCAGCTTTGACGGGGTCTCCTACGAGCAGTACTTC.

V and J are TRBV5-5 and TRBJ2-7; tentatively, D is TRBD1 (5 bases). V was cut by 0 bases and J by 3 bases, with 10 bases left in between. This CDR3 has 14 residues. Germline V gene sequence: CDR1 SGHKS, CDR2 YYEKEE (reference sequence). The DNA of the CDR3 is TGTGCCAGCAGCTTGGCCCCGACAGACTACGAGCAGTACGTC. Its translation is CASSLAPTDYEQYV.

In its sample, this clone was seen once. The chain combines TRBV28 with TRBJ2-7; D is perhaps TRBD1 (6 bases). Germline CDR1 reads MDHEN; CDR2 reads SYDVKM. This CDR3 is built from 12 residues. V was shortened by 6 bases and J by 3 bases, with 9 bases between the two germline ends. CDR3 amino acids: CASSLDSYEQYF. CDR3 sequence (DNA): TGTGCCAGCAGCCTGGACAGCTACGAGCAGTACTTC.

This clone was recorded once. The chain combines TRBV6-1 with TRBJ2-7, with 9 bases that match TRBD1. The germline gives CDR1 MNHNS, CDR2 SASEGT. V was pared by 1 base and J by 6 bases, with 10 bases of the junction left unmatched. This CDR3 is built from 16 residues. CDR3 amino acids: CASSEVGGTGFIEQYF. The CDR3 nucleotides are TGTGCCAGCAGTGAAGTGGGGGGGACAGGGTTCATCGAGCAGTACTTC.

This clone was found a few times. The chain is built from TRBV4-2 and TRBJ2-7; D possibly corresponds to TRBD1 (6 bases). Trimming removed 7 bases from V and 7 bases from J, with 20 bases in between. The CDR3 contains 14 residues. Germline assignment: CDR1 LGHNA and CDR2 YNFKEQ. CDR3 region: CASIIQLDSGEQYV. The DNA for the CDR3 is TGTGCCAGCATCATACAACTGGACAGTGGGGAGCAGTACGTC.

The rearrangement uses TRBV6-5 and TRBJ1-1; D might be TRBD1 (6 bases). The CDR3 loop spans 14 amino acids. CDR1 MNHEY and CDR2 SVGAGI come from the germline V gene. The V gene lost 2 bases and the J gene lost 4 bases, with 11 bases spanning the gap. CDR3 sequence reads: CASSYRGLRTEAFF. CDR3 DNA: TGTGCCAGCAGTTACCGGGGGCTGCGCACTGAAGCTTTCTTT.

The V and J genes are TRBV5-5 and TRBJ1-1; D gene ambiguous. The germline CDR1 and CDR2 sequences are SGHKS and YYEKEE (reference sequence). The CDR3 totals 13 residues. Trimming cost V 1 base and J 1 base, with 5 bases left between them. The CDR3 region has the DNA TGTGCCAGCAGCTTGTATTCGAACACTGAAGCTTTCTTT. It translates to CASSLYSNTEAFF.

This clone was found once. This rearrangement joins TRBV5-5 to TRBJ2-7; D ambiguous. Germline V gives CDR1 SGHKS, CDR2 YYEKEE (reference sequence). Trimming took 2 bases from V and 6 from J, leaving 18 bases between them. The CDR3 contains 15 residues. CDR3 nucleotide sequence: TGTGCCAGCAGCTTATTGAGCTCGGGTACCGGCGAGCAGTACTTC. Translation gives CASSLLSSGTGEQYF.

The table lists this clone with a count of one. The genes are TRBV7-2 and TRBJ2-7; maybe TRBD1 (5 bases). Between the trimmed V and J ends, which lost 1 base and 5 bases, there was a span of 9 bases. Germline V gene data show CDR1 as SGHTA and CDR2 as FQGNSA. The CDR3 totals 13 residues. The CDR3: CASSLEWGDEQYV. For the CDR3, the DNA is TGTGCCAGCAGCTTAGAGTGGGGCGACGAGCAGTACGTC.

This clone was detected a few times. The rearrangement uses TRBV4-1 and TRBJ1-2; 7 bases fit TRBD1. The germline gives CDR1 MGHRA, CDR2 YSYEKL. After removal of 4 bases from V and 5 bases from J, the junction contained 7 bases not matched to a gene. This CDR3 is built from 14 residues. The CDR3, as DNA: TGCGCCAGCAGCCCAGCAGGGGGAAAGTATGGCTACACCTTC. Encoded protein: CASSPAGGKYGYTF.

The chain joins TRBV12-5 to TRBJ2-3; D may be TRBD1 (6 bases). This CDR3 comprises 15 residues. Germline CDR1 LGHNT, CDR2 FRNRAP. The ends were cut back, 6 bases at V and 2 bases at J, with 15 bases in the middle. CDR3 residues: CASGGTLSLTDTQYF. CDR3 DNA sequence: TGTGCTAGTGGGGGGACACTTTCCCTCACAGATACGCAGTATTTT.

This clone was seen only a few times. The V call is TRBV7-6, the J call TRBJ2-7; tentative D call: TRBD1 (6 bases). The CDR3 length is 15 residues. Germline V CDR1 and CDR2: SGHVS, FNYEAQ. V was shortened by 2 bases and J by 7 bases, with 18 bases between the two germline ends. The CDR3 here is CASSLPGQNRAEQYV. CDR3 DNA sequence: TGTGCCAGCAGCTTACCTGGACAGAACAGAGCTGAGCAGTACGTC.

This clone was seen only once. This sequence joins TRBV18 and TRBJ1-1; D perhaps matches TRBD1 (6 bases). Trimming pared 4 bases from V and 8 bases from J, leaving 17 bases between. Germline CDR1 reads KGHSH; CDR2 reads LQKENI. This CDR3 comprises 14 residues. The CDR3 coding sequence is TGTGCCAGCTCACAAACAGGGTACTCCTTCGAAGCTTTCTTT. Translated: CASSQTGYSFEAFF. Full variable domain (missing parts from reference TRBV18 and TRBJ1-1): NAGVMQNPRHLVRRRGQEARLRCSPMKGHSHVYWYRQLPEEGLKFMVYLQKENIIDESGMPKERFSAEFPKEGPSILRIQQVVRGDSAAYFCASSQTGYSFEAFFGQGTRLTVV.

CDR3 sequence: CASSKAGTGVEQPQHF. For the CDR3, the DNA is TGTGCCAGCAGCAAAGCCGGGACAGGGGTTGAGCAGCCCCAGCATTTT. The chain is built from TRBV21-1 and TRBJ1-5; the table's D gene call, TRBD1, was not cross checked with the DNA. TRBV21-1 is marked as a pseudogene. CDR3 size: 16 residues.

The count of this clone is one. V is TRBV7-8 and J is TRBJ2-6; the D gene is possibly TRBD1 (6 bases). Per germline, CDR1 SGHVS and CDR2 FQNEAQ. V was clipped by 6 bases and J by 0 bases, with 12 bases between them. The CDR3 is made up of 16 amino acids. The CDR3 DNA reads as TGTGCCAGCAGGTCCACAGGGTCCTCTGGGGCCAACGTCCTGACTTTC. Its translation: CASRSTGSSGANVLTF.

V is TRBV30 and J is TRBJ2-1; D gene unclear. CDR3 size: 11 residues. Between the trimmed V and J ends, which lost 1 base and 11 bases, there was a span of 9 bases. CDR1 GTSNPN and CDR2 SVGIG come from the germline V gene (reference sequence). CDR3 sequence reads: CAWSEAEQQFF. The CDR3 bases are TGTGCCTGGAGTGAGGCAGAGCAGCAGTTCTTC.

The CDR3, as DNA: TGTGCCAGCAGTGCGATGGACAGGGGAGGAGAAAAACTGTTTTTT. Translating it yields CASSAMDRGGEKLFF. The chain combines TRBV6-1 with TRBJ1-4; 9 bases are a match to TRBD1. V was pared by 4 bases and J by 8 bases, with 8 bases of the junction left unmatched. CDR3 length: 15 residues. Germline CDR1 reads MNHNS; CDR2 reads SASEGT.

CDR3 sequence (DNA): TGTGCCAGCAGGAAAGTTACGGGAATTCACGAGCAGTTCTTC. This sequence encodes CASRKVTGIHEQFF. This chain connects TRBV2 to TRBJ2-1, with a tentative D call TRBD2 (5 bases). Germline assignment: CDR1 SNHLY and CDR2 FYNNEI. V was clipped by 6 bases and J by 10 bases, with 19 bases between them. The CDR3 is made up of 14 amino acids.

This rearrangement joins TRBV10-3 to TRBJ1-2; D is perhaps TRBD1 (6 bases). The germline CDR1 and CDR2 sequences are ENHRY and SYGVKD. The CDR3 covers 14 residues. V lost 3 bases to trimming and J lost 7 bases, with 15 bases between them. The CDR3 DNA is TGTGCCATCAGTGATAAGGGGGGAGGGCTTGGCTACACCTTC. Amino acids: CAISDKGGGLGYTF.

This sequence joins TRBV5-1 and TRBJ2-3; D possibly matches TRBD1 or TRBD2 (5 bases each). Trimming removed 4 bases at V and 6 bases at J, with 18 bases between. Germline V gene lookup returns CDR1 SGHRS and CDR2 YFSETQ. CDR3 length equals 15 residues. The CDR3 DNA reads TGCGCCAGCAGCCAGGGACGTATTGGACGGGATACGCAGTATTTT. Residues: CASSQGRIGRDTQYF.

This chain connects TRBV10-3 to TRBJ2-3; D possibly corresponds to TRBD2 (5 bases). Trimming removed 0 bases from V and 4 bases from J, with 11 bases in between. This CDR3 region has 15 residues. The germline V gene encodes CDR1 ENHRY and CDR2 SYGVKD. CDR3 sequence reads: CAISESQRAADTQYF. In DNA form, the CDR3 reads TGTGCCATCAGTGAGTCGCAGAGAGCGGCAGATACGCAGTATTTT.

The chain couples TRBV7-2 to TRBJ2-3; 7 bases agree with TRBD1. The CDR3 totals 14 residues. J was trimmed by 2 bases and V by 5 bases; bases with no gene match: 4. Germline lookup yields CDR1 SGHTA and CDR2 FQGNSA. As DNA, the CDR3 is TGTGCCAGCAGCAAGACAGGGTTCACAGATACGCAGTATTTT. This translates into CASSKTGFTDTQYF.

V is TRBV2 and J is TRBJ1-4; TRBD1 agrees at 7 bases. The ends lost 5 bases at V and 7 bases at J; junction bases unmatched: 7. This CDR3 has 14 residues. Germline CDR1 and CDR2: SNHLY and FYNNEI. CDR3 sequence reads: CASSRQGQAEKLFF. The CDR3 DNA follows: TGTGCCAGCAGTCGACAGGGTCAGGCTGAAAAACTGTTTTTT. Combining the CDR3 with reference TRBV2 and TRBJ1-4 gives the whole variable domain EPEVTQTPSHQVTQMGQEVILRCVPISNHLYFYWYRQILGQKVEFLVSFYNNEISEKSEIFDDQFSVERPDGSNFTLKIRSTKLEDSAMYFCASSRQGQAEKLFFGSGTQLSVL.

The chain has TRBV7-3 and TRBJ2-2; D gene uncertain. Looked up from germline, CDR1 is SGHTA and CDR2 is FQGTGA. CDR3 length equals 17 residues. The V gene lost 0 bases and the J gene lost 1 base, with 12 bases spanning the gap. The CDR3: CASSLTRFRLNTGELFF. CDR3 nucleotides: TGTGCCAGCAGCTTAACAAGATTCAGACTGAACACCGGGGAGCTGTTTTTT.

This clone was picked up a small number of times. V and J are TRBV6-1 and TRBJ2-5; TRBD1 matches at 7 bases. The germline V gene encodes CDR1 MNHNS and CDR2 SASEGT. The length of the CDR3 is 13 residues. The V gene end was trimmed by 7 bases and the J gene end by 5 bases; junction bases not matched to a gene: 7. The chain's CDR3 is CASKTGLGETQYF. The CDR3 DNA reads TGTGCCAGCAAGACAGGGCTTGGCGAGACCCAGTACTTC.

The genes are TRBV7-9 and TRBJ2-1, with D unclear. The CDR3 contains 13 residues. V dropped 1 base and J dropped 5 bases, with 6 bases sitting between them. Germline V gene data show CDR1 as SEHNR and CDR2 as FQNEAQ (reference sequence). Here the CDR3 DNA reads TGTGCCAGCAGCTTAGAGGTCCACAATGAGCAGTTCTTC. Translating it yields CASSLEVHNEQFF.

The chain combines TRBV7-9 with TRBJ2-5; D might be TRBD1 or TRBD2, each matching 6 bases. The ends were cut back, 5 bases at V and 1 base at J, with 14 bases in the middle. This CDR3 is 15 amino acids long. CDR1 is SEHNR, CDR2 FQNEAQ, per germline (reference sequence). CDR3 bases: TGTGCCAGCAGCCCCCGCGGGACATCCCAAGAGACCCAGTACTTC. The encoded protein is CASSPRGTSQETQYF.

This clone has only a few counts. The J gene is TRBJ1-1, the V gene TRBV19; D is perhaps TRBD1 (6 bases). This CDR3 region has 17 residues. Trimming removed 0 bases from V and 4 bases from J, with 18 bases in between. Germline loops: CDR1 LNHDA, CDR2 SQIVND (reference sequence). The CDR3 loop is CASSIDRSQGMGTEAFF. As DNA, the CDR3 is TGTGCCAGTAGTATAGATCGATCCCAGGGGATGGGCACTGAAGCTTTCTTT.